This passage covers 31 T cell receptor beta chains from one sample sequenced in a study of T cell repertoires in cytomegalovirus infection. These receptors' targets are unknown. TCRdb re-called the reads through MiXCR, storing one row per CDR3 protein. The repertoire holds about 160,000 distinct CDR3 sequences, with less than 25% as singletons. The specimen comprised CD8+ T cells from cultured PBMCs, sampled from culture after CMV antigen stimulation. The receptors shown here come from a human donor in good health (CMV status not recorded). Some clones in this sample may be carry-over from other donors' samples.

The sample holds a few counts of this clonotype. V is TRBV27 and J is TRBJ2-1; D is uncertain. Looked up from germline, CDR1 is MNHEY and CDR2 is SMNVEV (reference sequence). There are 13 residues in the CDR3. Trimming took off 2 bases at V and 4 bases at J, with 6 bases between the two ends. CDR3: CASSLPGYNEQFF. The CDR3 bases are TGTGCCAGCAGTTTACCAGGTTACAATGAGCAGTTCTTC.

In its sample, this clonotype was seen a few times. V usage is TRBV6-2 or TRBV6-3 and J usage is TRBJ2-7; D gene ambiguous. Trimming took off 4 bases at V and 5 bases at J, with 6 bases between the two ends. The CDR3 covers 11 residues. Germline lookup yields CDR1 MNHEY and CDR2 SVGEGT. For the CDR3, the DNA is TGTGCCAGCAGTTGGCTCCACGAGCAGTACTTC. Translated, it gives CASSWLHEQYF.

DNA of the CDR3: TGTGCCAGCACACTTCCGGGACAGATAAGCACCGGGGAGCTGTTTTTT. It yields the protein CASTLPGQISTGELFF. The rearrangement links TRBV7-6 to TRBJ2-2; 7 bases map to TRBD1. The germline V gene encodes CDR1 SGHVS and CDR2 FNYEAQ. Trimming removed 7 bases from V and 4 bases from J; junction bases left unmatched: 12. CDR3 length equals 16 residues.

This clonotype was seen a few times. The chain links TRBV12-3 or TRBV12-4 to TRBJ1-4; 7 nucleotides agree with TRBD1. The CDR3 has 14 amino acids. With V trimmed by 10 bases and J by 6 bases, 11 bases remained unmatched. As DNA, the CDR3 is TGTGCCATAGCAATAAGGGACAGCGATGAAAAACTGTTTTTT. Its translation: CAIAIRDSDEKLFF.

This clonotype was counted many times. The chain uses TRBV7-9 and TRBJ1-1, with D maybe TRBD1 (6 bases). The germline V gene has CDR1 SEHNR and CDR2 FQNEAQ (reference sequence). CDR3 length: 15 amino acids. V shed 1 base and J shed 1 base, with 10 bases lying between them. The CDR3 DNA reads as TGTGCCAGCAGCTTAGTAGCGGGGGCGAACACTGAAGCTTTCTTT. Protein product: CASSLVAGANTEAFF. Using reference TRBV7-9 and TRBJ1-1 for the parts outside the CDR3, the full variable domain is DTGVSQNPRHKITKRGQNVTFRCDPISEHNRLYWYRQTLGQGPEFLTYFQNEAQLEKSRLLSDRFSAERPKGSFSTLEIQRTEQGDSAMYLCASSLVAGANTEAFFGQGTRLTVV.

This clonotype turned up a few times. The chain has TRBV7-3 and TRBJ2-1, with D possibly called TRBD1 or TRBD2 (5 bases each). Deletions cut 1 base from V and 5 bases from J, with 12 bases between. The CDR3 loop spans 15 amino acids. CDR1 and CDR2 from the germline V gene are SGHTA and FQGTGA. In DNA form, the CDR3 reads TGTGCCAGCAGCTTAATTGACGGGGCCAACAATGAGCAGTTCTTC. Translated, it gives CASSLIDGANNEQFF. Filled out from reference TRBV7-3 and TRBJ2-1, the complete variable domain reads GAGVSQTPSNKVTEKGKYVELRCDPISGHTALYWYRQSLGQGPEFLIYFQGTGAADDSGLPNDRFFAVRPEGSVSTLKIQRTERGDSAVYLCASSLIDGANNEQFFGPGTRLTVL.

The V gene is TRBV14, the J gene TRBJ2-7; D might be TRBD1 (5 bases). This CDR3 region has 13 residues. V lost 1 base to trimming and J lost 1 base, with 5 bases between them. Germline values: CDR1 SGHDN, CDR2 FVKESK. The CDR3 DNA reads as TGTGCCAGCAGCCAAGGACAGTCCTACGAGCAGTACTTC. This translates into CASSQGQSYEQYF.

This clonotype was seen only a few times. The chain employs TRBV7-2 and TRBJ1-2; 7 bases line up with TRBD1. CDR1 and CDR2 from the germline V gene are SGHTA and FQGNSA. V lost 5 bases and J lost 3; bases outside the gene matches: 6. The CDR3 extends over 14 amino acids. The chain's CDR3 is CASSTRGQYYGYTF. The CDR3 DNA reads as TGTGCCAGCAGCACTAGGGGACAGTACTATGGCTACACCTTC. Based on the CDR3 plus reference TRBV7-2 and TRBJ1-2, the full variable domain is GAGVSQSPSNKVTEKGKDVELRCDPISGHTALYWYRQSLGQGLEFLIYFQGNSAPDKSGLPSDRFSAERTGGSVSTLTIQRTQQEDSAVYLCASSTRGQYYGYTFGSGTRLTVV.

The table lists this clonotype with many counts. V and J are TRBV27 and TRBJ1-1; tentatively, D is TRBD1 (5 bases). CDR3 size: 13 residues. Trimming stripped 0 bases from V and 6 bases from J, with 8 bases between. CDR1 MNHEY and CDR2 SMNVEV come from the germline V gene (reference sequence). The CDR3 region has the DNA TGTGCCAGCAGTTTATCGGGGGGGTCTGAAGCTTTCTTT. This translates into CASSLSGGSEAFF.

This clonotype turned up a few times. The CDR3 loop reads CASSPRTSGGITDTQYF. As DNA, the CDR3 is TGTGCCAGCAGTCCGCGGACTAGCGGGGGGATCACAGATACGCAGTATTTT. This chain connects TRBV27 to TRBJ2-3; 14 positions agree with TRBD2. V shed 5 bases and J 2 bases; nucleotides not matched to a gene: 6. Per the germline V gene, CDR1 is MNHEY and CDR2 is SMNVEV (reference sequence). The CDR3 loop spans 17 amino acids.

This rearrangement joins TRBV7-8 to TRBJ2-2; D uncertain. This CDR3 region has 15 residues. From germline, CDR1 is SGHVS and CDR2 FQNEAQ. The ends were cut back, 8 bases at V and 0 bases at J, with 13 bases in the middle. DNA for the CDR3: TGTGCCAGCCCCGGGCCGGTTCCGAACACCGGGGAGCTGTTTTTT. Translating it yields CASPGPVPNTGELFF. Full variable domain (missing parts from reference TRBV7-8 and TRBJ2-2): GAGVSQSPRYKVAKRGQDVALRCDPISGHVSLFWYQQALGQGPEFLTYFQNEAQLDKSGLPSDRFFAERPEGSVSTLKIQRTQQEDSAVYLCASPGPVPNTGELFFGEGSRLTVL.

This chain links TRBV12-3 or TRBV12-4 with TRBJ1-6; no reliable D call. The CDR3 has 15 amino acids. Trimming pared 7 bases from V and 7 bases from J, leaving 17 bases between. CDR3 coding DNA: TGTGCCAGCATCGGGAGCGGAAAGGCGAATTCACCCCTCCACTTT. This codes for CASIGSGKANSPLHF.

The J gene is TRBJ2-1, the V gene TRBV7-2; 7 bases match TRBD2. J lost 4 bases, V lost 3 bases, and 3 bases had no gene match. This CDR3 contains 14 residues. Germline CDR1 reads SGHTA; CDR2 reads FQGNSA. CDR3 DNA sequence: TGTGCCAGCAGCTTTGACGGGGGGTACAATGAGCAGTTCTTC. It codes for CASSFDGGYNEQFF.

J is TRBJ1-1 and V is TRBV7-6; 10 bases are a match to TRBD1. Germline CDR1 and CDR2: SGHVS and FNYEAQ. The V gene end was trimmed by 5 bases and the J gene end by 0 bases; junction bases not matched to a gene: 9. This CDR3 region has 17 residues. CDR3 in DNA: TGTGCCAGCAGCCTAAGACAGGGGGCCCCAATGAACACTGAAGCTTTCTTT. Translating it yields CASSLRQGAPMNTEAFF.

This clonotype was picked up one time. The chain links TRBV30 to TRBJ2-2, with D unresolved. The CDR3 loop spans 13 amino acids. The V end was cut by 3 bases, the J end by 1 base, with 6 bases between. Per the germline V gene, CDR1 is GTSNPN and CDR2 is SVGIG (reference sequence). CDR3 in amino acids: CAWSMRNTGELFF. DNA for the CDR3: TGTGCCTGGAGCATGAGGAACACCGGGGAGCTGTTTTTT.

The chain employs TRBV7-6 and TRBJ1-2; D perhaps matches TRBD1 (5 bases). This CDR3 contains 15 residues. The germline V gene has CDR1 SGHVS and CDR2 FNYEAQ. V lost 7 bases and J lost 3, with 18 bases in between. In DNA form, the CDR3 reads TGTGCCAGCACCCCGGAGGCAGGGCTAGACTATGGCTACACCTTC. Its translation is CASTPEAGLDYGYTF.

This clonotype came up a few times. This chain joins TRBV7-7 and TRBJ2-7, with D possibly matching TRBD1 (6 bases). This CDR3 spans 13 amino acids. The V end was cut by 4 bases, the J end by 6 bases, with 13 bases between. Germline V lookup: CDR1 SSHAT, CDR2 FNYEAQ (reference sequence). The CDR3 DNA sequence: TGTGCCAGCAGCTCACAGGGTTTCCGCGAGCAGTACTTC. It yields the protein CASSSQGFREQYF.

The chain uses TRBV20-1 and TRBJ2-5, with D hard to call. V lost 7 bases and J lost 5, with 17 bases in between. Looked up from germline, CDR1 is DFQATT and CDR2 is SNEGSKA (reference sequence). This CDR3 is built from 13 residues. Written as DNA, the CDR3 is TGCAGTGTCCCAACTCCGTCCCGGGAGACCCAGTACTTC. Translated: CSVPTPSRETQYF.

This clonotype has only a few counts. The DNA for the CDR3 is TGCGCCAGCAGCCAAGACCCGGACAGGGATTACAATGAGCAGTTCTTC. Protein: CASSQDPDRDYNEQFF. This rearrangement joins TRBV4-3 to TRBJ2-1; 8 bases match TRBD1. Trimming removed 0 bases from V and 4 bases from J; junction bases left unmatched: 5. The CDR3 length is 16 residues. CDR1 and CDR2 (germline): LGHNA, YSLEER.

The chain has TRBV11-2 and TRBJ2-1, with D unresolved. Germline V gives CDR1 SGHAT, CDR2 FQNNGV. CDR3 length equals 17 residues. Trimming removed 0 bases at V and 6 bases at J, with 18 bases between. The chain's CDR3 is CASSLDPQGSLSNEQFF. The CDR3 nucleotides read TGTGCCAGCAGCTTAGATCCCCAAGGATCCCTCTCCAATGAGCAGTTCTTC.

This clonotype was observed a handful of times. The V and J genes are TRBV19 and TRBJ1-5; 9 bases align to TRBD1. The CDR3 extends over 16 amino acids. Germline-derived CDR1 and CDR2 are LNHDA and SQIVND (reference sequence). The ends lost 5 bases at V and 0 bases at J; junction bases unmatched: 5. The CDR3 sequence: CASSGQGPGSNQPQHF. The DNA for the CDR3 is TGTGCCAGTAGTGGACAGGGGCCGGGTAGCAATCAGCCCCAGCATTTT.

This chain's CDR3 is CASSLEGGVYSNQPQHF. The CDR3 DNA follows: TGTGCCAGCAGCTTAGAGGGGGGGGTGTATAGCAATCAGCCCCAGCATTTT. V and J are TRBV7-2 and TRBJ1-5; D is perhaps TRBD1 (6 bases). The ends were cut back, 1 base at V and 0 bases at J, with 13 bases in the middle. This CDR3 has 17 amino acids. Germline assignment: CDR1 SGHTA and CDR2 FQGNSA.

This clonotype was detected a few times. J is TRBJ2-3 and V is TRBV6-5, with TRBD2 matching over 13 bases. With 2 bases clipped from V and 7 bases from J, the junction kept 9 bases outside the gene matches. Germline-derived CDR1 and CDR2 are MNHEY and SVGAGI. The CDR3 totals 17 residues. CDR3 loop: CASSYSTSGGGYYTQYF. The CDR3 DNA is TGTGCCAGCAGTTACAGTACTAGCGGGGGGGGGTACTATACGCAGTATTTT.

This sequence joins TRBV6-1 and TRBJ1-5; 7 bases fit TRBD1. Germline loops: CDR1 MNHNS, CDR2 SASEGT. The CDR3 contains 13 residues. V shed 6 bases and J 4 bases; nucleotides not matched to a gene: 3. The CDR3 is CASRKQGNQPQHF. CDR3 DNA: TGTGCCAGCAGGAAACAGGGGAATCAGCCCCAGCATTTT.

The gene calls are TRBV7-9 and TRBJ1-1; 8 bases are a match to TRBD1. The germline V gene has CDR1 SEHNR and CDR2 FQNEAQ (reference sequence). V gave up 1 base and J gave up 2 bases; unmatched junction bases: 3. The CDR3 is 15 residues long. The CDR3 loop is CASSLGTGRNTEAFF. The CDR3 DNA is TGTGCCAGCAGCTTAGGGACAGGGCGTAACACTGAAGCTTTCTTT.

This chain joins TRBV7-6 and TRBJ1-3; D uncertain. Germline V lookup: CDR1 SGHVS, CDR2 FNYEAQ. V was pared by 6 bases and J by 7 bases, with 10 bases between. The CDR3 has 12 amino acids. Written as DNA, the CDR3 is TGTGCCAGCAGGACCACACCGAACACCATATATTTT. Residues: CASRTTPNTIYF.

Regarding this clonotype: Just one base apart from a much larger clone, this may be a read error. The gene calls are TRBV7-8 and TRBJ2-1, with 8 bases aligning to TRBD1. From germline, CDR1 is SGHVS and CDR2 FQNEAQ. The CDR3 contains 15 residues. CDR3 DNA sequence: TGTGTCAGCAGCTTAGGACAGGGCCACAACAATGAGCAGTTCTTC. Translated, it gives CVSSLGQGHNNEQFF.

The CDR3 protein is CATSRVNMNTEAFF. In nucleotides, the CDR3 is TGTGCCACCAGCAGGGTAAACATGAACACTGAAGCTTTCTTT. The V gene is TRBV15, the J gene TRBJ1-1; the D is unclear. V was clipped by 3 bases and J by 0 bases, with 8 bases between them. CDR1 is LNHNV, CDR2 YYDKDF, per germline (reference sequence). This CDR3 has 14 residues.

This clonotype occurred a few times. The V call is TRBV4-1, the J call TRBJ2-1; D remains ambiguous. With 1 base removed from V and 0 bases from J, the gap between germline ends came to 7 bases. The CDR3 has 15 amino acids. CDR1 and CDR2 (germline): MGHRA, YSYEKL. The CDR3 spells CASSQAYSSYNEQFF. The CDR3 DNA follows: TGCGCCAGCAGCCAAGCTTATTCCTCCTACAATGAGCAGTTCTTC.

This clonotype was seen only a few times. The J gene is TRBJ1-1, the V gene TRBV7-9; no reliable D call. The CDR3 contains 14 residues. Trimming took off 6 bases at V and 0 bases at J, with 11 bases between the two ends. Germline V gene lookup returns CDR1 SEHNR and CDR2 FQNEAQ (reference sequence). CDR3 in amino acids: CASRVSGMNTEAFF. The DNA of the CDR3 is TGTGCCAGCAGAGTTTCGGGAATGAACACTGAAGCTTTCTTT.

This clonotype was seen more than once but under ten times. The rearrangement links TRBV7-9 to TRBJ1-2; D gene unclear. Germline V gives CDR1 SEHNR, CDR2 FQNEAQ (reference sequence). Trimming took 1 base from V and 5 from J, leaving 5 bases between them. CDR3 length: 12 amino acids. The CDR3 is CASSLGRYGYTF. The CDR3 DNA is TGTGCCAGCAGCTTAGGGAGGTATGGCTACACCTTC.